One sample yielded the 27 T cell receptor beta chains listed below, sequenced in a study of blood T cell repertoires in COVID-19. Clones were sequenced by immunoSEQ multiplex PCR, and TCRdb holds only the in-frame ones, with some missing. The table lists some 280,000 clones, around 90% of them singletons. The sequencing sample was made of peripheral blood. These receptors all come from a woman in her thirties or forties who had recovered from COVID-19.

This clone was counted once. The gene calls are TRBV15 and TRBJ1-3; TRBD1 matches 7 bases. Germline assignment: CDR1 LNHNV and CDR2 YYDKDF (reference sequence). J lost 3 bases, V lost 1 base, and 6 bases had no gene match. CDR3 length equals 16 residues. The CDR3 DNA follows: TGTGCCACCAGCAGAGGGAGGACAGGTGGTGGAAACACCATATATTTT. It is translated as CATSRGRTGGGNTIYF.

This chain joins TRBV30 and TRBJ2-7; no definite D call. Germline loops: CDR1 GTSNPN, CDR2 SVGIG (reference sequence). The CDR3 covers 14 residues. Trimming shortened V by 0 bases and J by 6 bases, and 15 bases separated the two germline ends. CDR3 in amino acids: CAWSVELRLREQYF. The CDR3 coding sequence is TGTGCCTGGAGTGTAGAACTCCGCCTTCGCGAGCAGTACTTC.

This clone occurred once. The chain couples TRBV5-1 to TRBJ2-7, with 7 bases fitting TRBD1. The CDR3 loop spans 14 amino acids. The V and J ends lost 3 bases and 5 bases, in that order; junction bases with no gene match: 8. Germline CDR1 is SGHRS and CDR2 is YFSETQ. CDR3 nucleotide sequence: TGCGCCAGCAGCTCACAGGGGTTTATGGACGAGCAGTACTTC. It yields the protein CASSSQGFMDEQYF.

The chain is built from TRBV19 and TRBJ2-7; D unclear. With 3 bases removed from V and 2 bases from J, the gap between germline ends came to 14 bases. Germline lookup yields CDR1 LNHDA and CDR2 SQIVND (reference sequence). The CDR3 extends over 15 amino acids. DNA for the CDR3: TGTGCCAGTAGTATGTGGAGAGGCTCAACCTACGAGCAGTACTTC. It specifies CASSMWRGSTYEQYF.

The CDR3 DNA follows: TGTGCCAGCAGCCACGGAAGGGGGAATCAGCCCCAGCATTTT. It specifies CASSHGRGNQPQHF. J is TRBJ1-5 and V is TRBV3-1 (or the pseudogene TRBV3-2); weak D call: TRBD1 (6 bases). V gave up 3 bases and J gave up 4 bases, with 10 bases separating them. Germline CDR1 and CDR2: LGHDT and YNNKEL (reference sequence). This CDR3 is 14 amino acids long.

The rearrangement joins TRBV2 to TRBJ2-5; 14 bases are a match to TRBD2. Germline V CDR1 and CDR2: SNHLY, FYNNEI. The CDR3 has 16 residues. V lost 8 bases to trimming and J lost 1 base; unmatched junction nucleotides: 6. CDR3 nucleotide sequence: TGTGCCAGCCGGACTAGCGGGAGGCTACTCCAAGAGACCCAGTACTTC. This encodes CASRTSGRLLQETQYF.

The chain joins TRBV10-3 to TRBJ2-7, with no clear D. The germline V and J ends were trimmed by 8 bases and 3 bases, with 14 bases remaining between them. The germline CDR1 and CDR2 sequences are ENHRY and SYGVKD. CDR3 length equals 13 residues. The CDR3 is CAIAPSSSYEQYF. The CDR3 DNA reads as TGTGCCATCGCCCCTAGTAGCAGCTACGAGCAGTACTTC.

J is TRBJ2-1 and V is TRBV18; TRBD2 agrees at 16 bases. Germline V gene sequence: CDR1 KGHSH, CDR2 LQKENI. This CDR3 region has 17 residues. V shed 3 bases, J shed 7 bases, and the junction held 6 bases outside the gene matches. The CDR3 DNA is TGTGCCAGCTCACCGGGACTAGCGGGAGGGCCCTTAAATGAGCAGTTCTTC. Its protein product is CASSPGLAGGPLNEQFF.

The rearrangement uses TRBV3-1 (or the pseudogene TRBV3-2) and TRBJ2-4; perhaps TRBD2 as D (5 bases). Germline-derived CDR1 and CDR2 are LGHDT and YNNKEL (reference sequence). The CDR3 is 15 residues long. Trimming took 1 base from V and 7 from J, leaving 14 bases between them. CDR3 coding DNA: TGTGCCAGCAGCCAAGTTGGAGGAGTAGGTAACATTCAGTACTTC. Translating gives CASSQVGGVGNIQYF.

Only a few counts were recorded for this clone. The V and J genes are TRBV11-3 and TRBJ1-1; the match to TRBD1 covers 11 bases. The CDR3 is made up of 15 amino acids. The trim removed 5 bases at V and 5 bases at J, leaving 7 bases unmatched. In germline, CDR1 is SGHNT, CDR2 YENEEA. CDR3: CASSQTGTGGTEAFF. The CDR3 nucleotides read TGTGCCAGCAGCCAAACCGGGACAGGGGGTACTGAAGCTTTCTTT. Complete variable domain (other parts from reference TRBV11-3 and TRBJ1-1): EAGVVQSPRYKIIEKKQPVAFWCNPISGHNTLYWYLQNLGQGPELLIRYENEEAVDDSQLPKDRFSAERLKGVDSTLKIQPAELGDSAVYLCASSQTGTGGTEAFFGQGTRLTVV.

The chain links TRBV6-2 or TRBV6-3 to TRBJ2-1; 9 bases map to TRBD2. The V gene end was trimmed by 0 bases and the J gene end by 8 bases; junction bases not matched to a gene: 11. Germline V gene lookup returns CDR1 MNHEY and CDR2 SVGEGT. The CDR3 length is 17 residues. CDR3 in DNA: TGTGCCAGCAGTTACTCGGCCGGGACTAGCAGCCTCCATGAGCAGTTCTTC. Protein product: CASSYSAGTSSLHEQFF.

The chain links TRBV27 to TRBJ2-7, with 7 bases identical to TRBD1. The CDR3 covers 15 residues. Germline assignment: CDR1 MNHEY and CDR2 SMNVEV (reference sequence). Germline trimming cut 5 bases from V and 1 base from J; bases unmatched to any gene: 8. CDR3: CASSPTRQGSYEQYF. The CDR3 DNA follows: TGTGCCAGCAGTCCAACTAGACAGGGTTCCTACGAGCAGTACTTC.

The CDR3 nucleotides read TGTGCCAGCAGCTTAGTGCCGGGAGGGGAGGAGACCCAGTACTTC. Its translation is CASSLVPGGEETQYF. This chain connects TRBV7-8 to TRBJ2-5; 8 bases align to TRBD2. Per the germline V gene, CDR1 is SGHVS and CDR2 is FQNEAQ. This CDR3 contains 15 residues. Trimming removed 1 base from V and 5 bases from J; junction bases left unmatched: 6.

Here the CDR3 DNA reads TGTGCCAGCAGTTCACGTCGACTAGCGGGAGGTTACAATGAGCAGTTCTTC. Its protein is CASSSRRLAGGYNEQFF. This sequence joins TRBV27 and TRBJ2-1; 13 bases match TRBD2. Germline V lookup: CDR1 MNHEY, CDR2 SMNVEV (reference sequence). CDR3 length equals 17 residues. Unmatched junction bases numbered 7, after V lost 4 bases and J lost 4 bases.

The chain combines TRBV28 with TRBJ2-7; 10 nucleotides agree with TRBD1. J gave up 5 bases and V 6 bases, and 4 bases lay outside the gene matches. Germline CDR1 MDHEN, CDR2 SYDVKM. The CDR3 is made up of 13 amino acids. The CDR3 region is CASSPGTGDEQYF. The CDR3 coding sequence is TGTGCCAGCAGCCCCGGGACAGGGGACGAGCAGTACTTC.

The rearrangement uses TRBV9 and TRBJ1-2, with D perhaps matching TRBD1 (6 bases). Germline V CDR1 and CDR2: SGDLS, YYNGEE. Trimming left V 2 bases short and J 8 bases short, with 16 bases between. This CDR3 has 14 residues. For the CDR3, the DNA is TGTGCCAGCAGCGTCACAGGGTCCTCTATGGGCTACACCTTC. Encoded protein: CASSVTGSSMGYTF.

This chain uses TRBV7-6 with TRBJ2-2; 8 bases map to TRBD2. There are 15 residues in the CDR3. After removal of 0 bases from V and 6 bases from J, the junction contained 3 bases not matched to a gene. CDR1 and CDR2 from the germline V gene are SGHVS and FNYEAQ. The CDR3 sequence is CASSLASGSPGELFF. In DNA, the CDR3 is TGTGCCAGCAGCTTAGCGAGCGGGAGCCCCGGGGAGCTGTTTTTT.

The CDR3 region is CASRLSLGMGLGNAGELFF. In DNA form, the CDR3 reads TGTGCCAGCAGACTCTCCCTAGGGATGGGACTAGGAAATGCCGGGGAGCTGTTTTTT. The chain uses TRBV27 and TRBJ2-2, with TRBD2 matching 8 bases. Germline assignment: CDR1 MNHEY and CDR2 SMNVEV (reference sequence). The CDR3 runs to 19 residues. J gave up 6 bases and V 6 bases, and 21 bases lay outside the gene matches.

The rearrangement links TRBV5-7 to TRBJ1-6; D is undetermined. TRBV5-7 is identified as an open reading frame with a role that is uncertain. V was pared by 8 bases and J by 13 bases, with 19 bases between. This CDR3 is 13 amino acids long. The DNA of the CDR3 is TGTGCCAGTCCGACCCCGCGGGCTCTGCCCCTCCACTTT. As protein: CASPTPRALPLHF.

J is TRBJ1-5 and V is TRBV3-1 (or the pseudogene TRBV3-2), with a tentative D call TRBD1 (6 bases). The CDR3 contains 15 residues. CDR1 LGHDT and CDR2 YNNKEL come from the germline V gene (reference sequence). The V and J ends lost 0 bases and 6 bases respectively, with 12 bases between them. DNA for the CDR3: TGTGCCAGCAGCCAAGATGTGGGGGCGGGTCAGCCCCAGCATTTT. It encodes CASSQDVGAGQPQHF.

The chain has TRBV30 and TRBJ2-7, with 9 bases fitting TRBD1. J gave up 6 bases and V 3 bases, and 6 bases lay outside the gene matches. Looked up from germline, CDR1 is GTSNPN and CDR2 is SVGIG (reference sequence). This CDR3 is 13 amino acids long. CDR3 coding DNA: TGTGCCTGGAGCCCGGGACAGGGACGCGAGCAGTACTTC. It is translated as CAWSPGQGREQYF.

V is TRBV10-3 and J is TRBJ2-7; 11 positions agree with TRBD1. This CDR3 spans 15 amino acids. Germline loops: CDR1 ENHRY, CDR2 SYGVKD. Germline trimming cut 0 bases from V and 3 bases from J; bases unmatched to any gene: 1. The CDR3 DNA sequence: TGTGCCATCAGTGAGTCCGGGACAGGGGGCTACGAGCAGTACTTC. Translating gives CAISESGTGGYEQYF.

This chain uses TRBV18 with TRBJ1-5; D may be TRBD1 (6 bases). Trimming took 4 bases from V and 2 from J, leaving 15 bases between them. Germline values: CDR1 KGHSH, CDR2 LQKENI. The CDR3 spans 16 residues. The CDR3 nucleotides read TGTGCCAGCTCACGGGACATCCAAGCGGGCAATCAGCCCCAGCATTTT. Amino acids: CASSRDIQAGNQPQHF.

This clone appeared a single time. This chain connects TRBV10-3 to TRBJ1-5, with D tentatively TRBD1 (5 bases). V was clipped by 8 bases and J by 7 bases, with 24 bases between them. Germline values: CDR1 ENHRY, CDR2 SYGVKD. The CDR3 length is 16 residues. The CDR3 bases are TGTGCCATCCCCTCCTTCGGGCAGGGATGGAACCAGCCCCAGCATTTT. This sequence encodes CAIPSFGQGWNQPQHF.

The CDR3 DNA is TGTGCCAGCAGTCCTTGGACAGGGTCTAGTTCTTTCCTTCAGTATTTT. This translates into CASSPWTGSSSFLQYF. V is TRBV27 and J is TRBJ2-3, with 8 nucleotides matching TRBD1. V gave up 5 bases and J gave up 12 bases; unmatched junction bases: 19. Germline lookup yields CDR1 MNHEY and CDR2 SMNVEV (reference sequence). This CDR3 spans 16 amino acids.

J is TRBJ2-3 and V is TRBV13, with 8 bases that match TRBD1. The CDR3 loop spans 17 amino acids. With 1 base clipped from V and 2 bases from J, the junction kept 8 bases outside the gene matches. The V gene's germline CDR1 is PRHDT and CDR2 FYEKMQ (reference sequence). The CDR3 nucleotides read TGTGCCAGCAGCTTAGATAGAGACAGGGGAGTCACAGATACGCAGTATTTT. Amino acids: CASSLDRDRGVTDTQYF.

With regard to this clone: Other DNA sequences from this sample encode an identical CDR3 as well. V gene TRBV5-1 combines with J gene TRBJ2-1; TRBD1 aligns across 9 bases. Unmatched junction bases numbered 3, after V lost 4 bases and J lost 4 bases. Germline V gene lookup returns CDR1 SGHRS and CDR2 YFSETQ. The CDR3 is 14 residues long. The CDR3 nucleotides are TGCGCCAGCAGCCCGGGACAGGGTTACAATGAGCAGTTCTTC. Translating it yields CASSPGQGYNEQFF.